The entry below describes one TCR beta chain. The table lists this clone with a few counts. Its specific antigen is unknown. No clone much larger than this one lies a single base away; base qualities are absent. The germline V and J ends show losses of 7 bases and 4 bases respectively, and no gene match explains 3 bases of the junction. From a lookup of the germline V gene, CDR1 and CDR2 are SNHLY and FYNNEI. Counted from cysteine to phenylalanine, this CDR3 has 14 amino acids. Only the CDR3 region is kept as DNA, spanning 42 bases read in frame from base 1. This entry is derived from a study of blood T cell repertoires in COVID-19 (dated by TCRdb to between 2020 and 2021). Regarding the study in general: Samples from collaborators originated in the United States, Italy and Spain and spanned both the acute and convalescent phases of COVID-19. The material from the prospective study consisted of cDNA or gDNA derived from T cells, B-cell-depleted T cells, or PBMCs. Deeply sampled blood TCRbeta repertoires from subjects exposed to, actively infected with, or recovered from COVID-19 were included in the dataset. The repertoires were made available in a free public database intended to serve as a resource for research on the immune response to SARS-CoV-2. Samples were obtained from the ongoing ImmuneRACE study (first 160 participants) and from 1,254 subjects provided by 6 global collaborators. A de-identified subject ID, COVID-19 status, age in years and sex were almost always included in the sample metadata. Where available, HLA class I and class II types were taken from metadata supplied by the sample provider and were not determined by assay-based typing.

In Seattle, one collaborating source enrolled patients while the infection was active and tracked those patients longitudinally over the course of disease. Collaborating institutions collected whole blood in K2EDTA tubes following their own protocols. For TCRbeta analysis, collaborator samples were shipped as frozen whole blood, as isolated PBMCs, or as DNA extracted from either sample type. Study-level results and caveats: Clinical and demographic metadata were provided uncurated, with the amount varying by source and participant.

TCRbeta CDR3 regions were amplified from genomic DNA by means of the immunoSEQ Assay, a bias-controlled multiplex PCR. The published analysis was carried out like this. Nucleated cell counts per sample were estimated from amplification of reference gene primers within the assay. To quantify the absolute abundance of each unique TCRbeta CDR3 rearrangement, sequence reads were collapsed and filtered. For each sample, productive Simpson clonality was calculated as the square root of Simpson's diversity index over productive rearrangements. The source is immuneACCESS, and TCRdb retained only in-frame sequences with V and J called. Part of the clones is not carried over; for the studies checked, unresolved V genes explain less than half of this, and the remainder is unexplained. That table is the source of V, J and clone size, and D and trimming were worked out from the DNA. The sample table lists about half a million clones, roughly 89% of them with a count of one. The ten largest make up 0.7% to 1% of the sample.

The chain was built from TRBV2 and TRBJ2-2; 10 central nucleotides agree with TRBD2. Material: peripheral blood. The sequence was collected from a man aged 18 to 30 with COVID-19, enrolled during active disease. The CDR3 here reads CASTSGSGTGELFF. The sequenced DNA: TGTGCCAGCACTAGCGGGAGTGGCACCGGGGAGCTGTTTTTT.